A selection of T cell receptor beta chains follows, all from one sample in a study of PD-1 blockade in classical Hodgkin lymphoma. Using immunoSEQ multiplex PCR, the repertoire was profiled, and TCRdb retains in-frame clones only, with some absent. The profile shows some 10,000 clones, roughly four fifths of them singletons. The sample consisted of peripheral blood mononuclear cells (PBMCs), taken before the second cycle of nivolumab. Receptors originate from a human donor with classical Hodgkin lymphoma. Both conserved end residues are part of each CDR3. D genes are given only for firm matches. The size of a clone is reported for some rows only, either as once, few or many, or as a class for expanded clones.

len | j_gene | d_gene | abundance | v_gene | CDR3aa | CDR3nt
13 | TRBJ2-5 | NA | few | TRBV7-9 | CASSPGTKETQYF | TGTGCCAGCAGCCCGGGGACGAAAGAGACCCAGTACTTC
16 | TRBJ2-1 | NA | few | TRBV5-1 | CASSLIGDLKNNEQFF | TGCGCCAGCAGTTTAATTGGGGATTTGAAAAACAATGAGCAGTTCTTC
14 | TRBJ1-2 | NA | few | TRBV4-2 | CASSQAETGRGYTF | TGTGCCAGCAGCCAAGCCGAAACAGGGAGAGGCTACACCTTC
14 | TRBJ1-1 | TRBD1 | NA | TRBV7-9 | CASSTRDRGREAFF | TGTGCCAGCAGCACTCGGGACAGGGGGCGCGAAGCTTTCTTT
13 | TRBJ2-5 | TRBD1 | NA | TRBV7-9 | CASSHRQGETQYF | TGTGCCAGCAGCCATCGACAGGGAGAGACCCAGTACTTC
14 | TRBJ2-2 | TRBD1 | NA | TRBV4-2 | CASSQAGGPGELFF | TGTGCCAGCAGCCAAGCAGGGGGTCCCGGGGAGCTGTTTTTT
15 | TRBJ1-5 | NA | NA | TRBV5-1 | CASSLSGNSNQPQHF | TGCGCCAGCAGCTTAAGCGGCAATAGCAATCAGCCCCAGCATTTT
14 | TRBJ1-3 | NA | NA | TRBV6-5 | CASVGPGGRNTIYF | TGTGCCAGCGTAGGTCCCGGCGGGAGAAACACCATATATTTT
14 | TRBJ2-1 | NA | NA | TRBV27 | CASSLLRPNNEQFF | TGTGCCAGCAGTTTATTGCGGCCAAACAATGAGCAGTTCTTC
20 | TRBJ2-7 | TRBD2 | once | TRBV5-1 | CASSLPRWQGTSGQTYEQYF | TGCGCCAGCAGCTTGCCCAGGTGGCAAGGGACTAGCGGGCAAACCTACGAGCAGTACTTC
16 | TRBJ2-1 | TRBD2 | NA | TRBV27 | CASTKREATDVNEQFF | TGTGCCAGCACTAAACGGGAGGCTACCGATGTTAATGAGCAGTTCTTC
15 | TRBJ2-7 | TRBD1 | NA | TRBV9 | CASSVGRDRVYEQYF | TGTGCCAGCAGCGTAGGGCGGGACAGGGTCTACGAGCAGTACTTC
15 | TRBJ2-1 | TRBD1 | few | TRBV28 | CASSLWGQSYNEQFF | TGTGCCAGCAGTTTATGGGGACAGAGTTACAATGAGCAGTTCTTC
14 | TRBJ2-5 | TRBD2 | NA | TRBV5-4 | CASSLDIGGETQYF | TGTGCCAGCAGCTTGGACATCGGGGGGGAGACCCAGTACTTC
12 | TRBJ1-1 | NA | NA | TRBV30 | CAWSPMNTEAFF | TGTGCCTGGAGTCCTATGAACACTGAAGCTTTCTTT
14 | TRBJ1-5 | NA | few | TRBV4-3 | CASREGRSNQPQHF | TGCGCCAGCAGGGAAGGGAGGTCTAATCAGCCCCAGCATTTT
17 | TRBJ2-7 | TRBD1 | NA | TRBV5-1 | CASSLAPQGGHSYEQYF | TGCGCCAGCAGCTTGGCCCCACAGGGGGGCCACTCCTACGAGCAGTACTTC
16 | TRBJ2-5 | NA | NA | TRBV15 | CATSSQDLAPQETQYF | TGTGCCACCAGCAGCCAGGACCTAGCCCCCCAAGAGACCCAGTACTTC
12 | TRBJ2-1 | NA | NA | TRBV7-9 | CASSETVNEQFF | TGTGCCAGCAGCGAGACAGTCAATGAGCAGTTCTTC
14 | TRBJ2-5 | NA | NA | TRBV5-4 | CASSLFRGEETQYF | TGTGCCAGCAGCTTGTTTAGGGGGGAAGAGACCCAGTACTTC
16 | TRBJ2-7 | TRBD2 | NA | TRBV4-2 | CASSQGLAGRTYEQYF | TGTGCCAGCAGCCAAGGTCTAGCGGGGAGAACCTACGAGCAGTACTTC
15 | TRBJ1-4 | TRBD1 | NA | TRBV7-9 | CASSFGDSRNEKLFF | TGTGCCAGCAGCTTTGGGGACAGCAGAAATGAAAAACTGTTTTTT
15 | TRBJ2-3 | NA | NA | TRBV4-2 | CASSQGASFAYTQYF | TGTGCCAGCAGCCAAGGGGCTTCGTTTGCGTATACGCAGTATTTT
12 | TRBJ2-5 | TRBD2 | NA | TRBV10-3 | CAISGGGETQYF | TGTGCCATCAGTGGGGGGGGAGAGACCCAGTACTTC
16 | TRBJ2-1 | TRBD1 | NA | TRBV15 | CATSKLTGGRLNEQFF | TGTGCCACCAGCAAACTAACAGGGGGCAGGTTGAATGAGCAGTTCTTC
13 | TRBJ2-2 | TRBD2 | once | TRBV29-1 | CSVEGLAGGELFF | TGCAGCGTTGAAGGACTAGCGGGCGGGGAGCTGTTTTTT
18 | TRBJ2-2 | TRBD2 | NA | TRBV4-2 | CASSQELAGGPNTGELFF | TGTGCCAGCAGCCAAGAACTAGCGGGGGGGCCCAACACCGGGGAGCTGTTTTTT
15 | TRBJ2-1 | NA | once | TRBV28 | CASSLGRWGSNEQFF | TGTGCCAGCAGTTTGGGGCGGTGGGGATCCAATGAGCAGTTCTTC
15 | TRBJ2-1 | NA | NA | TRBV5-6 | CASSLGPGLYNEQFF | TGTGCCAGCAGCTTGGGTCCAGGTTTATACAATGAGCAGTTCTTC
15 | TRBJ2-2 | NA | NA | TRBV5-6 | CASSLGQGGTGELFF | TGTGCCAGCAGCTTGGGGCAGGGGGGCACCGGGGAGCTGTTTTTT
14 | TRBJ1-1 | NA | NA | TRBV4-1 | CASSLGRMNTEAFF | TGCGCCAGCAGCCTGGGACGGATGAACACTGAAGCTTTCTTT
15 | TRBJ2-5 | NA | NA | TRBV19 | CASSPQPVRVKTQYF | TGTGCCAGTAGTCCCCAACCGGTGAGAGTAAAGACCCAGTACTTC
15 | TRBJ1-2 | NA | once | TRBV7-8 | CASSSDRFWDYGYTF | TGTGCCAGCAGCTCTGACCGGTTTTGGGACTATGGCTACACCTTC
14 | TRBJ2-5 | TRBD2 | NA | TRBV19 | CASSIGGGQETQYF | TGTGCCAGTAGTATAGGGGGGGGTCAAGAGACCCAGTACTTC
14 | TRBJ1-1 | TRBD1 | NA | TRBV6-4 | CASSPDRMNTEAFF | TGTGCCAGCAGTCCGGACAGGATGAACACTGAAGCTTTCTTT